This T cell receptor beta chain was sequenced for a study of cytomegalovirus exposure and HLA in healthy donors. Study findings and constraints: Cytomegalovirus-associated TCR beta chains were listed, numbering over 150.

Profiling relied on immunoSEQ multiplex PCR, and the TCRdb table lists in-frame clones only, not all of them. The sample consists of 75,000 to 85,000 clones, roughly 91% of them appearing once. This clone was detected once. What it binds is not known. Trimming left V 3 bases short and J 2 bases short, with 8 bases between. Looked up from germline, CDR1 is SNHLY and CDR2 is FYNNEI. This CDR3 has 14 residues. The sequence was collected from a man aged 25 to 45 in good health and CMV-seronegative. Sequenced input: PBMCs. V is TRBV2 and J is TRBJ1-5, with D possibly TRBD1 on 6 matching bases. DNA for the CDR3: TGTGCCAGCAGTGAGGCAGGGGGCAATCAGCCCCAGCATTTT. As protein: CASSEAGGNQPQHF. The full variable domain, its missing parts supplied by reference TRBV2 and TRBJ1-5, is EPEVTQTPSHQVTQMGQEVILRCVPISNHLYFYWYRQILGQKVEFLVSFYNNEISEKSEIFDDQFSVERPDGSNFTLKIRSTKLEDSAMYFCASSEAGGNQPQHFGDGTRLSIL.